This entry features one T cell receptor beta chain sequence. The antigen it binds to is not known. No base quality information exists; no much larger clone differs at one position. Ends trimmed: V by 6 bases, J by 2 bases; bases unmatched to a gene: 5. The CDR3 runs 14 residues from the cysteine to the phenylalanine. The kept DNA is CDR3 alone, 42 bases in frame from the first base. CDR1 and CDR2 are drawn from the germline V gene: MNHNS, SASEGT. This entry comes from a study of lymphopenia after photon versus proton radiotherapy (dated by TCRdb to the late 2010s). A note on the overall study: Photon and proton radiation therapy were compared by the study for their immunological effects in patients with gastrointestinal tumors who developed high-grade lymphopenia. A cohort of some 19 patients with gastrointestinal tumors who received either photon or proton therapy and subsequently developed lymphopenia was included. The study was designed to characterize how the impact on the immune system differs between the two radiation modalities. Broad study findings and their caveats: Relative stability during treatment was observed in proton-treated patients, whereas loss of naive T cells and TCR diversity and gain of effector/memory populations were observed in photon-treated patients. Across the cohort, among patients who died, a greater drop in TCR diversity after the nadir was inversely correlated with overall survival time. After the lymphocyte count nadir, photon-treated repertoires showed oligoclonal expansion, especially of CD8+ Temra cells, which drove the drop in diversity. The survival association was assessed only in patients who died, and better survival with proton therapy was presented by the authors as a possibility rather than a demonstrated result.

Library preparation employed the immunoSEQ multiplex PCR assay. T cell repertoires were profiled by deep sequencing of rearranged TCR beta loci, alongside multiparametric flow cytometry. The clones in this table, taken by TCRdb from immuneACCESS, are in-frame only. Not every clone is retained; where verified, under half of the shortfall comes from an unresolved V gene, and the cause of the rest is unknown. The sample yields about 50,000 clones; about 86% were counted once. The ten biggest clones cover 25% to 35% of the sample. The chain uses TRBV6-1 and TRBJ2-7; 9 bases in between match TRBD1. This specimen was peripheral blood, taken from a patient treated with photon-based radiotherapy. The clonotype was recovered from a man aged 45-60 years with gastric cancer. The CDR3 protein sequence reads: CASSAGTGTYEQYF. In nucleotides, the sequence is TGTGCCAGCAGCGCCGGGACAGGGACCTACGAGCAGTACTTC.